This paragraph covers one T cell receptor beta chain sequence. Mismatch with germline at one junction end may stem from a read error. There are 14 residues in the CDR3. The V gene's germline CDR1 is GTSNPN and CDR2 SVGIG (reference sequence). These data come from a study of cytomegalovirus exposure and HLA in healthy donors. A multiplex PCR was run with 60 Vbeta primers and 13 Jbeta primers. Data came from immunoSEQ multiplex PCR; TCRdb stores just in-frame clones and leaves some out. The top ten hold approximately 2.5% of the sample, which has fewer than 200,000 clones, around 77% seen once. The source is a man in his fifties or sixties in good health and CMV-seronegative. The sequencing sample was made of PBMCs. The chain couples TRBV30 to TRBJ1-6; TRBD1 matches 11 bases. In nucleotides, the CDR3 is TGTGCCTGGAGGACGGACAGGGGGCTTTCACCCCTCAACTTT. Amino acid sequence: CAWRTDRGLSPLNF.